What follows are 9 T cell receptor beta chains derived from one specimen sequenced in a study of patients and donors after allogeneic stem cell transplantation. Each CDR3 protein gets one entry after TCRdb re-called the RT-PCR reads with MiXCR. The repertoire holds approximately 170,000 distinct CDR3 sequences, with nearly 25% as singletons. Sequences were obtained from blood, either unsorted or a sorted T cell fraction (not recorded which). The origin of the receptors is a human donor who was either an allogeneic HSCT recipient or a stem cell or donor lymphocyte infusion donor (not recorded which). It is not recorded whose cells these are; they may come from a transplant donor.

The CDR3 spells CSARGQGNTGELFF. In nucleotides, the CDR3 is TGCAGTGCTAGGGGTCAGGGGAACACCGGGGAGCTGTTTTTT. The V call is TRBV20-1, the J call TRBJ2-2, with D perhaps TRBD1 (5 bases). There are 14 residues in the CDR3. Trimming pared 3 bases from V and 1 base from J, leaving 9 bases between. Per germline, CDR1 DFQATT and CDR2 SNEGSKA (reference sequence).

The rearrangement uses TRBV7-9 and TRBJ1-1, with D tentatively TRBD1 (5 bases). V lost 1 base, J lost 5 bases, and 11 bases lay in between. This CDR3 has 14 amino acids. The germline V gene has CDR1 SEHNR and CDR2 FQNEAQ (reference sequence). This CDR3 reads CASSLGEGTTEAFF. CDR3 nucleotide sequence: TGTGCCAGCAGCTTAGGAGAGGGGACGACTGAAGCTTTCTTT.

This chain uses TRBV5-1 with TRBJ2-5, with 7 nucleotides matching TRBD1. The germline V gene has CDR1 SGHRS and CDR2 YFSETQ. CDR3 length: 13 amino acids. The ends lost 4 bases at V and 5 bases at J; junction bases unmatched: 5. CDR3 region: CASSLQGLETQYF. CDR3 sequence (DNA): TGCGCCAGCAGCCTACAGGGGTTGGAGACCCAGTACTTC.

The V gene is TRBV5-5, the J gene TRBJ2-7, with 9 bases aligning to TRBD1. The CDR3 totals 16 residues. Looked up from germline, CDR1 is SGHKS and CDR2 is YYEKEE (reference sequence). J lost 3 bases, V lost 0 bases, and 7 bases had no gene match. The CDR3 sequence: CASSLEEGQGFYEQYF. The CDR3 DNA reads as TGTGCCAGCAGCTTGGAGGAGGGACAGGGCTTCTACGAGCAGTACTTC. Filled out from reference TRBV5-5 and TRBJ2-7, the complete variable domain reads DAGVTQSPTHLIKTRGQQVTLRCSPISGHKSVSWYQQVLGQGPQFIFQYYEKEERGRGNFPDRFSARQFPNYSSELNVNALLLGDSALYLCASSLEEGQGFYEQYFGPGTRLTVT.

The chain uses TRBV29-1 and TRBJ1-2, with D unclear. V was clipped by 1 base and J by 7 bases, with 7 bases between them. Germline CDR1 and CDR2: SQVTM and ANQGSEA. The CDR3 has 11 residues. The CDR3 sequence: CSVEVGSGYTF. CDR3 nucleotide sequence: TGCAGCGTTGAAGTAGGGAGTGGCTACACCTTC. The full variable domain, with the rest looked up from reference TRBV29-1 and TRBJ1-2, is SAVISQKPSRDICQRGTSLTIQCQVDSQVTMMFWYRQQPGQSLTLIATANQGSEATYESGFVIDKFPISRPNLTFSTLTVSNMSPEDSSIYLCSVEVGSGYTFGSGTRLTVV.

The chain links TRBV7-3 to TRBJ2-4; TRBD1 is a possible D gene (5 bases). Per the germline V gene, CDR1 is SGHTA and CDR2 is FQGTGA. V was cut by 5 bases and J by 8 bases, with 13 bases left in between. CDR3 size: 13 residues. The chain's CDR3 is CASSNGHYDIQYF. CDR3 in DNA: TGTGCCAGCAGCAATGGACACTATGACATTCAGTACTTC. Combining the CDR3 with reference TRBV7-3 and TRBJ2-4 gives the whole variable domain GAGVSQTPSNKVTEKGKYVELRCDPISGHTALYWYRQSLGQGPEFLIYFQGTGAADDSGLPNDRFFAVRPEGSVSTLKIQRTERGDSAVYLCASSNGHYDIQYFGAGTRLSVL.

This clonotype has only a few counts. The CDR3 here is CASSPSRVGAIGGYTF. The DNA of the CDR3 is TGCGCCAGCAGCCCCTCTCGGGTGGGGGCCATCGGTGGCTACACCTTC. V usage is TRBV5-1 and J usage is TRBJ1-2; tentative D call: TRBD1 (6 bases). V lost 4 bases and J lost 7, with 23 bases in between. In germline, CDR1 is SGHRS, CDR2 YFSETQ. CDR3 length equals 16 residues.

This clonotype came up once. The V call is TRBV27, the J call TRBJ1-6, with D unresolved. V gave up 3 bases and J gave up 7 bases, with 7 bases separating them. The CDR3 has 13 residues. From germline, CDR1 is MNHEY and CDR2 SMNVEV (reference sequence). The CDR3 bases are TGTGCCAGCAGTTTTGGGGTCAATTCACCCCTCCACTTT. Protein sequence: CASSFGVNSPLHF.

This clonotype was seen a few times. V and J are TRBV29-1 and TRBJ1-2; the match to TRBD1 covers 7 bases. This CDR3 region has 14 residues. Germline trimming cut 4 bases from V and 1 base from J; bases unmatched to any gene: 6. Germline V gene data show CDR1 as SQVTM and CDR2 as ANQGSEA. CDR3 bases: TGCAGCGTTGCTCCGGGACAGATTAACTATGGCTACACCTTC. This encodes CSVAPGQINYGYTF.